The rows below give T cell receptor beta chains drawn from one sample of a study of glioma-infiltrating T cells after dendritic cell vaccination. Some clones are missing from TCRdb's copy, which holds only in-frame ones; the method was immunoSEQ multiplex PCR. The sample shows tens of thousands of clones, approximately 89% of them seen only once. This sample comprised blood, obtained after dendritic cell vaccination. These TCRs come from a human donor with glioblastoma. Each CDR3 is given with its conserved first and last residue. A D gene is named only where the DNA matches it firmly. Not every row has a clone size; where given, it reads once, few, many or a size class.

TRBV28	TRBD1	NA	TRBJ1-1	CASSLRQGAGLNTEAFF	TGTGCCAGCAGTTTAAGACAGGGGGCCGGCTTGAACACTGAAGCTTTCTTT
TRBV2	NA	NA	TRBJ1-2	CASSSSFYGYTF	TGTGCCAGCTCTAGCTCTTTCTATGGCTACACCTTC
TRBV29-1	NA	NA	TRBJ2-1	CAGGSWEEQFF	TGCGCTGGGGGGAGTTGGGAAGAGCAGTTCTTC
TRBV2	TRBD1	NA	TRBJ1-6	CASSTGANSPLHF	TGTGCCAGCAGTACAGGGGCGAATTCACCCCTCCACTTT
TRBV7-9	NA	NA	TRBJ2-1	CASSLLQGTYNEQFF	TGTGCCAGCAGCTTACTACAGGGGACTTACAATGAGCAGTTCTTC
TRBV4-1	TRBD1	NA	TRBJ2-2	CASSQPRQGRDTGELFF	TGCGCCAGCAGCCAACCCCGACAGGGGCGAGACACCGGGGAGCTGTTTTTT
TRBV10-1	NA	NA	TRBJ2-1	CASSEGGTPLSNEQFF	TGCGCCAGCAGTGAGGGCGGGACTCCACTTAGCAATGAGCAGTTCTTC
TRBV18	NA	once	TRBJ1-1	CASSPIRNTEAFF	TGTGCCAGCTCACCAATCCGGAACACTGAAGCTTTCTTT
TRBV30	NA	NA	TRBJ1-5	CAWSVRGNQPQHF	TGTGCCTGGAGTGTAAGGGGTAATCAGCCCCAGCATTTT
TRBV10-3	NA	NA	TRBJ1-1	CAISAGSTEAFF	TGTGCCATCAGTGCGGGATCCACTGAAGCTTTCTTT
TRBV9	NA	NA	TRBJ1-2	CASSETGWIDTNYGYTF	TGTGCCAGCAGCGAGACCGGATGGATTGACACTAACTATGGCTACACCTTC
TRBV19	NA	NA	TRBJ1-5	CASMGALQPQHF	TGTGCCAGTATGGGAGCCCTTCAGCCCCAGCATTTT
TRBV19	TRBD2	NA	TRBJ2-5	CASGLGLAGQGQETQYF	TGTGCCAGCGGATTAGGACTAGCGGGACAGGGACAAGAGACCCAGTACTTC
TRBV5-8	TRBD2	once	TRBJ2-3	CASSLYRASGRGDTQYF	TGTGCCAGCAGCTTGTATAGGGCTAGCGGTCGGGGGGATACGCAGTATTTT
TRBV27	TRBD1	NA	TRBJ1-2	CASSKSRDRFSYGYTF	TGTGCCAGCAGTAAATCCCGGGACAGGTTTAGCTATGGCTACACCTTC
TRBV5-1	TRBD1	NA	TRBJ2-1	CASSVGTVVNEQFF	TGCGCCAGCAGCGTCGGGACAGTGGTAAATGAGCAGTTCTTC
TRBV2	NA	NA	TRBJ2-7	CASSVGAEQYF	TGTGCCAGCAGTGTTGGAGCGGAGCAGTACTTC
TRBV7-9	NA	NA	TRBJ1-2	CASSPFMDSWRGYTF	TGTGCCAGCAGCCCATTTATGGACAGCTGGCGTGGCTACACCTTC
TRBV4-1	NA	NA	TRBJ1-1	CASSHRAPGLGTEAFF	TGCGCCAGCAGCCACCGAGCCCCAGGGCTGGGGACTGAAGCTTTCTTT
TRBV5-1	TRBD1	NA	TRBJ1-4	CASSDYRGVGEKLFF	TGCGCCAGCAGCGACTACAGGGGAGTGGGTGAAAAACTGTTTTTT
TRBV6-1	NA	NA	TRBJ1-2	CASKRGGASYGYTF	TGTGCCAGCAAACGGGGGGGAGCCTCTTATGGCTACACCTTC
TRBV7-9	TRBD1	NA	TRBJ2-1	CASSYDRGGTDEQFF	TGTGCCAGCAGCTATGACAGGGGTGGGACGGATGAGCAGTTCTTC
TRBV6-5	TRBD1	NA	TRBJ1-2	CASSPDRMYGYTF	TGTGCCAGCAGTCCGGACAGGATGTATGGCTACACCTTC
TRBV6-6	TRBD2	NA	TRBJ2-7	CASRRLAGGTRHF	TGTGCCAGCAGAAGACTAGCGGGAGGCACTCGGCACTTC
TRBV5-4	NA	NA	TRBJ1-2	CASSSKTYGYTF	TGTGCCAGCAGCTCGAAGACTTATGGCTACACCTTC
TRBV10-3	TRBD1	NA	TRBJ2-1	CAIRDRAGEQFF	TGTGCCATCAGAGACAGGGCGGGTGAGCAGTTCTTC
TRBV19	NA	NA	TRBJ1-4	CASSPGQGREKLFF	TGTGCCAGTAGTCCAGGGCAGGGTCGTGAAAAACTGTTTTTT
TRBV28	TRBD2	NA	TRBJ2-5	CASSPERGKETQYF	TGTGCCAGCAGTCCCGAGCGGGGGAAAGAGACCCAGTACTTC
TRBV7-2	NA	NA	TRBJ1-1	CASSSRRGVSPPGAFF	TGTGCCAGCAGCTCGCGGCGGGGGGTCTCGCCCCCGGGGGCTTTCTTT
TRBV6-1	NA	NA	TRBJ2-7	CASTDGAYEQYF	TGTGCCAGCACAGACGGAGCCTACGAGCAGTACTTC
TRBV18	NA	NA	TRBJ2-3	CASSSGYTDTQYF	TGTGCCAGCTCTAGCGGATACACAGATACGCAGTATTTT
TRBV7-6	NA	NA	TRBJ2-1	CASQQGVGIDEQFF	TGTGCCAGCCAACAGGGAGTGGGGATTGATGAGCAGTTCTTC
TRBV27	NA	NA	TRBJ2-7	CASSSVLRFSYEQYF	TGTGCCAGCAGTTCCGTCCTCAGGTTCTCCTACGAGCAGTACTTC
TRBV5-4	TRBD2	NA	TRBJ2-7	CATGRSSGRYEQYF	TGTGCCACAGGCAGGTCTAGCGGGAGATACGAGCAGTACTTC
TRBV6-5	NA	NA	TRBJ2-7	CASSRGGGGPYEQYF	TGTGCCAGCAGCCGCGGAGGCGGAGGACCCTACGAGCAGTACTTC
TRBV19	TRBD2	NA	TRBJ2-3	CASAGTLSGKDTQYF	TGTGCCAGCGCGGGGACCCTGAGCGGGAAAGATACGCAGTATTTT
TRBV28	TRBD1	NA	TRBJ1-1	CASSLPGTGGFNTEAFF	TGTGCCAGCAGTTTACCCGGGACAGGGGGCTTCAACACTGAAGCTTTCTTT
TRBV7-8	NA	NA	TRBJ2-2	CASSFGGVGSTGELFF	TGTGCCAGCAGCTTCGGTGGAGTTGGTTCCACCGGGGAGCTGTTTTTT
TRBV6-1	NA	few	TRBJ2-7	CASSVRQNYEQYF	TGTGCCAGCAGTGTACGACAGAACTACGAGCAGTACTTC
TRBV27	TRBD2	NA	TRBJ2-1	CASRASGSLGNEQFF	TGTGCCAGCAGGGCTAGCGGGAGCCTTGGGAATGAGCAGTTCTTC
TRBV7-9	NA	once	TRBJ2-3	CASTTASGVGIADTQYF	TGTGCCAGCACTACAGCATCGGGGGTTGGTATTGCAGATACGCAGTATTTT